This T cell receptor (beta chain) came from a study of CD8+ T cells in alopecia areata. Study overall: Each day, treated patients took oral tofacitinib twice, at 5 to 10 mg per dose.

Treatment: oral pan-JAK inhibitor, 5-10 mg twice daily. Sequencing templates came from extracted RNA that was reverse transcribed into cDNA. Here immunoSEQ multiplex PCR was the method, and the copy in TCRdb shows in-frame clones only, minus some. The data hold about 110,000 clones, with less than 60% observed a single time. The CDR3 spans 13 residues. Germline-derived CDR1 and CDR2 are MNHEY and SVGAGI. The V end was cut by 2 bases, the J end by 6 bases, with 8 bases between. Notes on the study in general: Tofacitinib delivered significant drops in scalp clonality and in expanded CD8+ clones among the top 100. There were many expanded lesional clones persisting in scalp and blood during tofacitinib.

This clone has just one count. Its antigen is not identified. The input for sequencing was CD4+ T cells sorted from blood, taken at week 24, from a patient treated with tofacitinib. The receptor comes from a human donor with alopecia areata. The V call is TRBV6-5, the J call TRBJ1-5; D is perhaps TRBD1 (6 bases). CDR3 residues: CASSYRGAQPQHF. The CDR3 DNA follows: TGTGCCAGCAGTTACCGGGGGGCTCAGCCCCAGCATTTT.